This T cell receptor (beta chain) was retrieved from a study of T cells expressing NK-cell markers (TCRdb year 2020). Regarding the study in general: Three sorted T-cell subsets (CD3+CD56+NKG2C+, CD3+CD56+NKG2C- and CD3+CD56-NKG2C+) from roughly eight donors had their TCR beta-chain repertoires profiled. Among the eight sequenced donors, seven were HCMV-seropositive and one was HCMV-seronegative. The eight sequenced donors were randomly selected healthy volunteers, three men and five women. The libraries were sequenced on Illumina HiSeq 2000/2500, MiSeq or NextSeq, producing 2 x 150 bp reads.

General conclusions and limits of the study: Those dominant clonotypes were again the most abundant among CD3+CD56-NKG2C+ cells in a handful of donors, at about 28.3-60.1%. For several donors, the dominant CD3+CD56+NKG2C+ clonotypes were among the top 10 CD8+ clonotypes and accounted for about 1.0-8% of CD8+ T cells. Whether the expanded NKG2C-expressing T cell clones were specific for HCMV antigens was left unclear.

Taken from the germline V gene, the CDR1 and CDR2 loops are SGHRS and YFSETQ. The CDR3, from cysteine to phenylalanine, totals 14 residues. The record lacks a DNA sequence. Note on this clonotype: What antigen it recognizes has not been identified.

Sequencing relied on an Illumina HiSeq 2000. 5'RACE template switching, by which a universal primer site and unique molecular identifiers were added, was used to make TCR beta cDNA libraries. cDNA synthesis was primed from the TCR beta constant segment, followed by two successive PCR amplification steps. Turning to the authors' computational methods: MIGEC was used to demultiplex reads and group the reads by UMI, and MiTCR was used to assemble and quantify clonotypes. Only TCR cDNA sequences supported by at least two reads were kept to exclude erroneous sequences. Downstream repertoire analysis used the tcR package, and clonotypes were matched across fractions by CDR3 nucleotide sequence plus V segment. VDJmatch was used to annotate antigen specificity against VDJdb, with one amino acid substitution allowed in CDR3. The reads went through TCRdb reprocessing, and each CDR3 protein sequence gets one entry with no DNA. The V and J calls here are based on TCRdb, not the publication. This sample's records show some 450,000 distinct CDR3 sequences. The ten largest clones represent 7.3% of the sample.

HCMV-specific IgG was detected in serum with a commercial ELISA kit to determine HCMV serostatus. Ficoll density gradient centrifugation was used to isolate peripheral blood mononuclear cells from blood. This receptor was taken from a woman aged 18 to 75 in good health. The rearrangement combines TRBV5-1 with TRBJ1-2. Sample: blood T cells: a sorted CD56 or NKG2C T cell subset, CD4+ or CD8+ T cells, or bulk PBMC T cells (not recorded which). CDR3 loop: CASSMIRRGDGYTF.